Listed below are T cell receptor beta chains from one sample, sequenced in a study of tumor and adjacent non-tumor tissue in lung cancer. TCRdb analysed the multiplex PCR reads with MiXCR anew, one entry per CDR3 protein. Of fewer than 130,000 distinct CDR3 sequences listed, about 87% are singletons. Material: lung tumor tissue. These receptors came from an older man with non-small cell lung cancer. CDR3s include the opening cysteine and the closing phenylalanine or tryptophan. The D gene is left open where the match is weak. Clone size is not always given. Where it is, it says once, few, many or a class for expanded clones.

clone_size,j_call,d_call,v_call,cdr3_length,cdr3_aa,cdr3_nt
.,TRBJ2-1,TRBD2,TRBV10-1,18,CARSVGLAGGSSYNEQFF,TGCGCCAGAAGTGTGGGACTAGCGGGGGGAAGCTCTTACAATGAGCAGTTCTTC
.,TRBJ2-3,.,TRBV14,11,CANSQRTTQYF,TGTGCCAACAGTCAACGTACCACGCAGTATTTT
once,TRBJ2-5,.,TRBV4-3,16,CDSSQAGGVGQEIQYF,TGCGACAGTAGCCAAGCCGGAGGGGTGGGACAAGAGATCCAGTACTTC
few,TRBJ2-5,.,TRBV12-3/TRBV12-4,14,CASSHFEYQGTQYF,TGTGCCAGCAGTCACTTTGAGTACCAAGGGACCCAGTATTTC
.,TRBJ2-7,TRBD1,TRBV20-1,11,CTADRAYGQYF,TGCACTGCTGACAGGGCCTACGGGCAGTACTTC
.,TRBJ2-2,.,TRBV6-6,13,CPLRSPNNGELFF,TGTCCCTTGAGAAGTCCAAACAACGGGGAGCTGTTTTTT
many,TRBJ1-2,.,TRBV7-9,14,CASSFGPLLYGYTF,TGTGCCAGCAGCTTTGGACCGTTACTCTATGGCTACACCTTC
.,TRBJ1-6,.,TRBV5-1,15,CASITQGQHNSPLHF,TGCGCCAGCATCACCCAGGGGCAACATAATTCACCTCTCCACTTT
.,TRBJ2-1,TRBD2,TRBV7-2,12,CATGLGMAEQFF,TGTGCCACGGGACTAGGAATGGCTGAGCAGTTCTTC
.,TRBJ1-1,.,TRBV7-8,14,CASIHGARNTEAFF,TGTGCCAGCATCCATGGGGCTCGTAACACTGAAGCTTTCTTT
.,TRBJ2-1,.,TRBV5-4,15,CAGSFGGTVGNEQFF,TGTGCCGGCAGCTTTGGGGGCACAGTGGGGAATGAGCAGTTCTTC
.,TRBJ2-2,.,TRBV11-3,15,CPSSQDGVYTGELLF,TGTCCCAGCAGCCAGGACGGGGTATACACCGGGGAGCTGCTTTTT
.,TRBJ1-5,.,TRBV18,16,CASSPRDTSSNQPQHF,TGTGCCAGCTCACCCCGGGACACATCTAGCAATCAGCCCCAGCATTTT
many,TRBJ2-4,.,TRBV20-1,13,CSARSSGPNIQYF,TGCAGTGCTAGGTCGTCAGGCCCAAACATTCAGTACTTC
.,TRBJ2-2,TRBD1,TRBV4-1,15,CASSQWTGRTRELFF,TGCGCTAGCAGCCAGTGGACAGGGCGCACCAGGGAGCTATTTTTT
.,TRBJ2-7,TRBD2,TRBV4-2,15,CANSQVALAVEEQYF,TGTGCCAACAGCCAAGTTGCCCTAGCGGTGGAGGAGCAGTACTTC
.,TRBJ2-1,.,TRBV5-4,15,CANSSGGKVGNEQFF,TGTGCCAACAGCTCTGGGGGCAAGGTGGGGAATGAGCAGTTCTTC
.,TRBJ2-7,.,TRBV11-1,15,CASSLEDFTSYEQYF,TGTGCCAGCAGCTTAGAAGATTTCACTTCCTACGAGCAGTACTTC
.,TRBJ2-2,.,TRBV5-6,16,CARSFGTGNSGGEPFF,.
once,TRBJ2-7,.,TRBV6-5,16,CASSSHPFSDSYEQYF,TGTGCCAGCAGTAGCCACCCGTTTAGCGACTCCTACGAGCAGTACTTC
.,TRBJ2-3,.,TRBV29-1,14,CSAESIGSTDTQYF,TGCAGCGCTGAGAGTATTGGGAGCACAGATACGCAATATTTT
.,TRBJ2-3,.,TRBV28,15,CASSFPLLGIVTQYF,TGTGCCAGCAGTTTCCCCCTACTCGGTATAGTTACGCAGTATTTT